This T cell receptor (beta chain) emerged from a study of blood T cell repertoires in COVID-19. Study information: Some COVID-19 samples were acute and others convalescent; all came from the United States, Italy and Spain. PBMCs, B-cell-depleted T cells, or T cells provided the cDNA or gDNA that made up the material.

Sequenced by immunoSEQ multiplex PCR; TCRdb stores in-frame clones only, minus some. Among a few hundred thousand clones listed, approximately 85% were seen once. This clone appeared a single time. Trimming took 1 base from V and 5 from J; bases not matched to a gene: 1. Germline V gene lookup returns CDR1 LGHNT and CDR2 FRNRAP. The CDR3 is 15 residues long. The specimen sequenced was peripheral blood. The origin of this receptor is a human donor in a cohort sampled during active COVID-19. The chain couples TRBV12-5 to TRBJ2-2, with 10 bases identical to TRBD1. CDR3 bases: TGTGCTAGTGGTTTGGGACAGGGGGCAACCGGGGAGCTGTTTTTT. This translates into CASGLGQGATGELFF.